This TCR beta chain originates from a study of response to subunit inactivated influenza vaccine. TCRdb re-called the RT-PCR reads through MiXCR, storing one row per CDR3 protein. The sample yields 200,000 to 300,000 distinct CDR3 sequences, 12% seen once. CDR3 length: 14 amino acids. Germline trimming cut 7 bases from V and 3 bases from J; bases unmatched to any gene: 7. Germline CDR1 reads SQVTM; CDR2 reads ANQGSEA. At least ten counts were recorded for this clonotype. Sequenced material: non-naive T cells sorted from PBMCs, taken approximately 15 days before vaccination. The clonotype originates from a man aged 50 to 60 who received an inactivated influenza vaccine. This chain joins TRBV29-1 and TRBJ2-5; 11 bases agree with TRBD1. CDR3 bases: TGCAGCGCCCCCGGGACAGGGGGGGAAGAGACCCAGTACTTC. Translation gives CSAPGTGGEETQYF.